This note documents a single T cell receptor beta chain sequence. These data originate in a study of blood T cell repertoires in COVID-19. Study-wide background: Samples representing acute and convalescent COVID-19 were sourced from the United States, Italy and Spain. PBMCs, B-cell-depleted T cells, or T cells were the source of the cDNA or gDNA that made up the material.

The CDR3 is 13 amino acids. V gave up 3 bases and J gave up 7 bases, with 16 bases separating them. Germline CDR1 is GTSNPN and CDR2 is SVGIG (reference sequence). As handled by the study authors: Quantification of nucleated cells was approximated via reference gene primer amplification. TCRdb keeps only in-frame clones here, not all; method: immunoSEQ multiplex PCR. V, J and clone size were drawn from that table, and D and trimming were deduced from the DNA. Of about 50,000 clones detected, over 85% appear once; the ten largest clones hold 25% to 30%. The chain carries TRBV30 and TRBJ2-7, with a tentative D call TRBD2 (6 bases). The receptor's source is an elderly woman with acute or convalescent COVID-19. The source material was peripheral blood. CDR3 in DNA: TGTGCCTGGAGGAGGAGGGGAGTGGATGAGCAGTACTTC. Translated, it gives CAWRRRGVDEQYF.